The clone carrying this T cell receptor (beta chain) has a handful of counts. What it recognizes is unknown. TCRdb fed the 5' RACE reads into MiXCR, producing one record per CDR3 protein. The sample contains over 700,000 distinct CDR3 sequences, roughly 19% of which appear only once. V shed 3 bases and J 7 bases; nucleotides not matched to a gene: 5. Germline V CDR1 and CDR2: ENHRY, SYGVKD. The CDR3 extends over 14 amino acids. The data were obtained in a study of CD8 T cells in ankylosing spondylitis. General observations from the study: Several of the motif variants were reported before in synovial fluid and blood from reactive arthritis. Blood from ankylosing spondylitis patients appeared to carry a characteristic roughly eight-variant TCR beta motif.

Sequencing was carried out using blood, either unsorted or a sorted T cell fraction (not recorded which). The chain uses TRBV10-3 and TRBJ1-5; 8 bases fit TRBD1. The receptor was isolated from a male donor with ankylosing spondylitis. The CDR3 loop reads CAISDPPGGQPQHF. Here the CDR3 DNA reads TGTGCCATCAGTGATCCTCCAGGGGGCCAGCCCCAGCATTTT.